This T cell receptor beta chain was found in a study of beta chain features in type 1 diabetes. Study-wide findings and caveats: HLA effects on TCRB rearrangement stayed unresolved here. Type 1 diabetes patients had TCRB CDR3s that were shorter (moderately but significantly so) in all four CD4+ subsets.

Every isolated RNA sample was fully reverse transcribed, so sequencing captured expressed TCRB transcripts. The study sequenced naive, central memory and regulatory T cell samples to an average of roughly 3.4 million reads. Sequencing used immunoSEQ multiplex PCR; TCRdb keeps in-frame clones, though not all of them. The repertoire includes over 150,000 clones, about 8.5% of them detected once, and almost 0.65% sits in the top ten. J lost 0 bases, V lost 2 bases, and 1 base had no gene match. This CDR3 contains 16 residues. Germline assignment: CDR1 SGHRS and CDR2 YFSETQ. In this sample, this clone turned up a few times. Its specificity is not known.

J is TRBJ2-3 and V is TRBV5-1, with 12 bases that match TRBD2. Sequencing used central memory CD4+ T cells from blood. The clonotype comes from a man younger than 30 in good health. The CDR3 protein is CASSFGTSGSTDTQYF. The CDR3 coding sequence is TGCGCCAGCAGCTTTGGGACTAGCGGGAGCACAGATACGCAGTATTTT.